Listed below are T cell receptor beta chains from one sample, sequenced in a study of OX40 agonist ivuxolimab in advanced cancers. Libraries were prepared by immunoSEQ multiplex PCR; TCRdb keeps only in-frame clonotypes and omits some of them. The sample consists of some 80,000 clones, around 89% of them appearing once. The sequenced sample was CD4+ or CD8+ T cells sorted from blood, obtained in a trial of the OX40 agonist ivuxolimab. Every receptor here comes from an adult with an advanced solid tumor such as melanoma, head and neck, liver or kidney cancer. The CDR3 runs from the conserved cysteine through the conserved F or W. D genes are given only for firm matches. Clone size is not always given. Where it is, it says once, few, many or a class for expanded clones.

V gene	D gene	CDR3 length	clone size	J gene	CDR3 DNA	CDR3 protein
TRBV2	NA	13	NA	TRBJ2-7	TGTGCCAGCAGGTCTAGCGCAAGCTACGAGCAGTACTTC	CASRSSASYEQYF
TRBV5-6	NA	12	NA	TRBJ2-1	TGTGCCAGCAGCTTAGGAGCATGGGAGCAGTTCTTC	CASSLGAWEQFF
TRBV7-9	NA	14	NA	TRBJ1-1	TGTGCCAGCAGCTTAGTAACAGGACCCACTGAAGCTTTCTTT	CASSLVTGPTEAFF
TRBV27	TRBD2	17	NA	TRBJ2-1	TGTGCCAGCAGTTTAAGGGGGGTAGCGGGAGGGTGGAATGAGCAGTTCTTC	CASSLRGVAGGWNEQFF
TRBV7-9	TRBD2	14	NA	TRBJ2-7	TGTGCCAGCAGAGCTAGCGGGAGATCCCACGAGCAGTACTTC	CASRASGRSHEQYF
TRBV5-1	NA	15	once	TRBJ2-1	TGCGCCAGCAGCTTAGGGGGGCAACCCTACAATGAGCAGTTCTTC	CASSLGGQPYNEQFF
TRBV11-3	NA	15	NA	TRBJ2-1	TGTGCCAGCAGCTTAGGGGGGGGGCCCCACAATGAGCAGTTCTTC	CASSLGGGPHNEQFF
TRBV4-3	TRBD1	19	once	TRBJ2-6	TGCGCCAGCAGCCAAGATCCGACAGGGGTGGGATCTGGGGCCAACGTCCTGACTTTC	CASSQDPTGVGSGANVLTF
TRBV11-3	NA	14	NA	TRBJ1-1	TGTGCCAGCAGCTTGGAAAGGGTGAGAGCCGAGACTTTCTTT	CASSLERVRAETFF
TRBV7-9	NA	13	once	TRBJ2-5	TGTGCCAGCAGCCCGCGGGCTGGGGAGACCCAGTACTTC	CASSPRAGETQYF
TRBV10-3	TRBD2	13	NA	TRBJ2-3	TGTGCCATCCTAGCGGGAGGAACAGATACGCAGTATTTT	CAILAGGTDTQYF
TRBV23-1	NA	12	NA	TRBJ1-4	TGCGCCAGCGGGGGTACTAATGAAAAACTGTTTTTT	CASGGTNEKLFF
TRBV6-5	TRBD1	14	NA	TRBJ1-1	TGTGCCAGCACCCTGGACAGGGGGAACACTGAAGCTTTCTTT	CASTLDRGNTEAFF
TRBV5-1	NA	14	NA	TRBJ2-5	TGCGCCAGCAGCGTAGGAGTAAGCCAAGAGACCCAGTACTTC	CASSVGVSQETQYF
TRBV27	NA	14	NA	TRBJ2-1	TGTGCCAGCAGTTTATTATTGGGCTACAATGAGCAGTTCTTC	CASSLLLGYNEQFF
TRBV28	TRBD2	15	NA	TRBJ2-5	TGTGCCAGCAGTTCCTCCGGGACTAGGCAAGAGACCCAGTACTTC	CASSSSGTRQETQYF
TRBV19	TRBD2	18	NA	TRBJ2-3	TGTGCCAGTAGTAATACCGGGACTAGCTTTTCCACCACAGATACGCAGTATTTT	CASSNTGTSFSTTDTQYF
TRBV2	NA	17	NA	TRBJ2-2	TGTGCCAGCAGTGATGGGGGAGGGGGACGGAACACCGGGGAGCTGTTTTTT	CASSDGGGGRNTGELFF
TRBV7-2	TRBD2	16	NA	TRBJ2-5	TGTGCCAGCAGCTCGGGACTAGCGGGGGGACAAGAGACCCAGTACTTC	CASSSGLAGGQETQYF
TRBV29-1	NA	14	NA	TRBJ2-3	TGCAGCGTTGTCAGGGCAGGCCTCGGGGATACGCAGTATTTT	CSVVRAGLGDTQYF
TRBV6-1	NA	12	NA	TRBJ2-3	TGTGCCAGCACAGGGGACACAGATACGCAGTATTTT	CASTGDTDTQYF
TRBV30	NA	10	NA	TRBJ2-7	TGTGCCTGGAGTAGGGACGAGCAGTACTTC	CAWSRDEQYF
TRBV7-2	NA	12	few	TRBJ1-1	TGTGCCAGCAGCTTCACAGGGTGGGGAGCTTTCTTT	CASSFTGWGAFF
TRBV6-1	NA	15	NA	TRBJ2-7	TGTGCCAGCGCGCGGGGTAGCCTTTACTCCTACGAGCAGTACTTC	CASARGSLYSYEQYF
TRBV19	TRBD2	19	NA	TRBJ2-1	TGTGCCAGTAGTATATGGCTAGCGGGAGGTGGGGGCCCCTACAATGAGCAGTTCTTC	CASSIWLAGGGGPYNEQFF
TRBV18	NA	17	once	TRBJ2-1	TGTGCCAGCTCGTACGCCGGGACAAGTAGCTCCTACAATGAGCAGTTCTTC	CASSYAGTSSSYNEQFF
TRBV27	TRBD2	21	NA	TRBJ2-1	TGTGCCAGCAGTTTATCGATTCCTGGACTAGCGGGAGTGAACTCCTACAATGAGCAGTTCTTC	CASSLSIPGLAGVNSYNEQFF
TRBV7-2	TRBD2	15	NA	TRBJ2-1	TGTGCCAGCAGCATAGCGGGAGGGGCTCACAATGAGCAGTTCTTC	CASSIAGGAHNEQFF
TRBV19	NA	16	NA	TRBJ1-5	TGTGCCAGTAGTACCACCGGGACCGCCGGGTTTCGGCCCCAGCATTTT	CASSTTGTAGFRPQHF
TRBV21-1	NA	15	NA	TRBJ1-2	TGTGCCAACCTATCGGGGACAGGGGAACTCTATGGCTACACCTTC	CANLSGTGELYGYTF
TRBV6-5	NA	15	NA	TRBJ2-1	TGTGCCAGCAGTTACTCTGGGACCCCAGGGGCTCGGCAGTTCTTC	CASSYSGTPGARQFF
TRBV27	TRBD1	13	NA	TRBJ1-5	TGTGCCAGCAGTCCCGACAGGGTCCAGCCCCAGCATTTT	CASSPDRVQPQHF
TRBV21-1	NA	19	NA	TRBJ1-5	TGTGCCAGCAGCAATTTCGCGTCAATTGCCCGAAATTCAAATCAGCCCCAGCATTTT	CASSNFASIARNSNQPQHF
TRBV7-8	NA	14	NA	TRBJ2-6	TGTGCCAGCAGCTTGGTATCTGGGGCCAACGTCCTGACTTTC	CASSLVSGANVLTF
TRBV10-1	TRBD1	14	NA	TRBJ2-7	TGCGCCAGCAGTAACCAGGGGGACTCCTACGAGCAGTACTTC	CASSNQGDSYEQYF
TRBV25-1	NA	15	NA	TRBJ1-1	TGTGCCAGCAGTGGAAATACAGGGATGAACACTGAAGCTTTCTTT	CASSGNTGMNTEAFF
TRBV5-1	NA	15	NA	TRBJ2-7	TGCGCCAGCAGCTTGGATAACAGTTTCTCCTACGAGCAGTACTTC	CASSLDNSFSYEQYF
TRBV30	TRBD1	15	few	TRBJ1-5	TGTGCCTGGAGTGTAGGGCAGGGGGGGCGTCAGCCCCAGCATTTT	CAWSVGQGGRQPQHF